These T cell receptor beta chains were read from a single sample in a study of control samples from healthy donors and cancer patients. Data came from immunoSEQ multiplex PCR; TCRdb stores just in-frame clones and leaves some out. The sample shows 170,000 or so clones, around 89% of them seen only once. The sequenced sample consisted of blood. These receptors all come from a woman between 45 and 65 years old in good health. Both conserved end residues are part of each CDR3. A D gene is named only where the DNA matches it firmly. Not all rows give a size; the values are once, few, many and, for expanded clones, a class.

v_gene	j_gene	abundance	d_gene	CDR3aa	CDR3nt
TRBV19	TRBJ1-2	-	-	CASSIPGGYYGYTF	TGTGCCAGTAGTATTCCTGGGGGGTACTATGGCTACACCTTC
TRBV29-1	TRBJ2-1	once	TRBD1	CSVEAQGASYNEQFF	TGCAGCGTTGAAGCTCAGGGGGCCTCCTACAATGAGCAGTTCTTC
TRBV7-2	TRBJ1-5	-	TRBD1	CASSTGTGGNQPQHF	TGTGCCAGCAGCACAGGGACAGGGGGGAATCAGCCCCAGCATTTT
TRBV28	TRBJ2-7	-	TRBD2	CASSLFLSSGYRSYEQYF	TGTGCCAGCAGTTTATTCTTATCTAGCGGCTACCGCTCCTACGAGCAGTACTTC
TRBV5-6	TRBJ1-5	-	-	CASSLGTENQPQHF	TGTGCCAGCAGCTTGGGGACAGAAAATCAGCCCCAGCATTTT
TRBV28	TRBJ1-3	once	TRBD1	CASSSGTGPSSGNTIYF	TGTGCCAGCAGTTCCGGGACAGGGCCGAGCTCTGGAAACACCATATATTTT
TRBV27	TRBJ2-5	-	-	CASSQTGPPTWETQYF	TGTGCCAGCAGTCAAACCGGGCCCCCAACTTGGGAGACCCAGTACTTC
TRBV7-9	TRBJ2-1	-	-	CASSDYSEQFF	TGTGCCAGCAGCGATTACAGTGAGCAGTTCTTC
TRBV29-1	TRBJ2-3	once	-	CSVDHRTGAQYF	TGCAGCGTTGACCACAGGACCGGGGCGCAGTATTTT
TRBV30	TRBJ1-3	-	TRBD1	CAWRLQGPGGNTIYF	TGTGCCTGGAGACTACAGGGGCCGGGTGGAAACACCATATATTTT
TRBV7-8	TRBJ2-1	once	-	CASSLRPRAGIYANNEQFF	TGTGCCAGCAGCTTAAGGCCCAGGGCCGGAATTTATGCTAACAATGAGCAGTTCTTC
TRBV13	TRBJ2-7	-	TRBD1	CASSPLAGGPYEQYF	TGTGCCAGCAGCCCCCTGGCAGGGGGTCCGTACGAGCAGTACTTC
TRBV7-9	TRBJ2-3	many	-	CASNDILPDTQYF	TGTGCCAGCAATGATATCCTACCAGATACGCAGTATTTT
TRBV6-1	TRBJ1-2	-	-	CASSEAAHSGYGYTF	TGTGCCAGCAGTGAAGCCGCTCATTCGGGCTATGGCTACACCTTC